The 21 T cell receptor beta chains reported below all come from one sample, sequenced in a study of blood T cells in healthy people across ages. The second PCR ran about 7 to 12 cycles with a sample-barcoded 5' primer and J-beta primers. TCRdb re-called the 5' RACE reads through MiXCR, storing one row per CDR3 protein. The sample has about 600,000 distinct CDR3 sequences, roughly 48% seen once; the top ten hold around 23%. The sequenced sample consisted of blood. These receptors all stem from a man older than 75 in good health.

CDR3 in amino acids: CASASGGSSDEQFF. The CDR3 region has the DNA TGTGCCAGCGCTAGCGGGGGGTCATCCGATGAGCAGTTCTTC. The chain joins TRBV6-2 or TRBV6-3 to TRBJ2-1; 11 nucleotides agree with TRBD2. Germline-derived CDR1 and CDR2 are MNHEY and SVGEGT. The CDR3 consists of 14 residues. V dropped 8 bases and J dropped 8; count of bases not matched to a gene: 8.

This clonotype was detected a few times. This rearrangement joins TRBV20-1 to TRBJ2-1; D is unclear. Germline V gene sequence: CDR1 DFQATT, CDR2 SNEGSKA (reference sequence). V lost 5 bases, J lost 7 bases, and 18 bases lay in between. The CDR3 has 14 amino acids. This CDR3 reads CSALTSSVWNEQFF. The CDR3 DNA follows: TGCAGTGCTTTGACGAGCTCAGTATGGAATGAGCAGTTCTTC.

V is TRBV7-2 and J is TRBJ2-6; D remains unclear. This CDR3 spans 15 amino acids. CDR1 SGHTA and CDR2 FQGNSA come from the germline V gene. Trimming took 5 bases from V and 0 from J, leaving 8 bases between them. Here the CDR3 reads CASSPPNSGANVLTF. The CDR3 DNA reads TGTGCCAGCAGCCCGCCAAACTCTGGGGCCAACGTCCTGACTTTC.

V and J are TRBV29-1 and TRBJ1-1; 11 nucleotides align to TRBD1. Trimming took 6 bases from V and 4 from J; bases not matched to a gene: 4. The CDR3 is 13 amino acids. Germline-derived CDR1 and CDR2 are SQVTM and ANQGSEA. Here the CDR3 reads CSVTGQGGTEAFF. CDR3 sequence (DNA): TGCAGCGTCACGGGACAGGGGGGCACTGAAGCTTTCTTT.

This clonotype was counted a few times. This chain links TRBV12-3 or TRBV12-4 with TRBJ2-5; D is ambiguous. The CDR3 has 13 amino acids. Deletions cut 4 bases from V and 5 bases from J, with 11 bases between. CDR3 coding DNA: TGTGCCAGCAGTTCCGCCTTTGGGGAGACCCAGTACTTC. Amino acids: CASSSAFGETQYF.

This clonotype appeared once. The genes are TRBV20-1 and TRBJ2-1; the match to TRBD2 covers 7 bases. Germline CDR1 DFQATT, CDR2 SNEGSKA (reference sequence). With 0 bases clipped from V and 8 bases from J, the junction kept 10 bases outside the gene matches. This CDR3 comprises 15 residues. CDR3 amino acids: CSARDGGSNSDEQFF. In nucleotides, the CDR3 is TGCAGTGCTAGAGATGGCGGGAGTAATAGCGATGAGCAGTTCTTC.

The genes are TRBV4-3 and TRBJ2-1; no clear D. Gene TRBJ2-7 matches the end of the DNA better, so the J call may be wrong. Germline CDR1 is LGHNA and CDR2 is YSLEER. This CDR3 is 16 amino acids long. Here the CDR3 DNA reads TGCGCCAGCAGCCGCGGCGAGGTATGGGGATACAATGAGCAGTACTTC. Its protein is CASSRGEVWGYNEQYF.

V and J are TRBV6-5 and TRBJ2-7, with D perhaps matching TRBD2 (7 bases). V lost 2 bases and J 3 bases, leaving 14 bases between the germline ends. Looked up from germline, CDR1 is MNHEY and CDR2 is SVGAGI. CDR3 length equals 15 residues. CDR3 sequence: CASSYTGGGGYEQYF. Written as DNA, the CDR3 is TGTGCCAGCAGTTACACGGGGGGCGGTGGCTACGAGCAGTACTTC.

CDR3 in amino acids: CASSDMAGGPPVFF. Written as DNA, the CDR3 is TGTGCCAGCAGTGATATGGCGGGAGGTCCCCCAGTGTTCTTC. V and J are TRBV2 and TRBJ2-1; TRBD2 agrees at 8 bases. The ends lost 3 bases at V and 15 bases at J; junction bases unmatched: 13. The CDR3 is 14 residues long. Per germline, CDR1 SNHLY and CDR2 FYNNEI.

This clonotype was detected a few times. The chain employs TRBV4-3 and TRBJ2-3; D gene uncertain. Trimming took 0 bases from V and 2 from J, leaving 9 bases between them. This CDR3 is 15 amino acids long. Germline V gives CDR1 LGHNA, CDR2 YSLEER. The CDR3 bases are TGCGCCAGCAGCCAAGAACACCGGAACACAGATACGCAGTATTTT. Amino acids: CASSQEHRNTDTQYF.

The J gene is TRBJ2-7, the V gene TRBV7-9, with a possible D match to TRBD1 (5 bases). Germline-derived CDR1 and CDR2 are SEHNR and FQNEAQ (reference sequence). The CDR3 runs 15 residues. V was clipped by 4 bases and J by 6 bases, with 19 bases between them. The CDR3 DNA follows: TGTGCCAGCAGCTCCCATGGGGCAGGGCTCGTCGAGCAGTACTTC. Its translation: CASSSHGAGLVEQYF. Supplemented by reference TRBV7-9 and TRBJ2-7, the full variable domain reads DTGVSQNPRHKITKRGQNVTFRCDPISEHNRLYWYRQTLGQGPEFLTYFQNEAQLEKSRLLSDRFSAERPKGSFSTLEIQRTEQGDSAMYLCASSSHGAGLVEQYFGPGTRLTVT.

The CDR3 coding sequence is TGCGCCAGCAGCTCCGGGACAGGGGGCGCGGGGGCTTTCTTT. It codes for CASSSGTGGAGAFF. The chain couples TRBV4-3 to TRBJ1-1; TRBD1 matches 12 bases. The trim removed 5 bases at V and 11 bases at J, leaving 9 bases unmatched. Germline V gene data show CDR1 as LGHNA and CDR2 as YSLEER. This CDR3 is built from 14 residues.

Of note for this clonotype: This may arise from a read error, as a much more abundant clone is one base away. This chain uses TRBV6-6 with TRBJ2-7, with 14 bases identical to TRBD2. The CDR3 contains 17 residues. With V trimmed by 5 bases and J by 7 bases, 13 bases remained unmatched. The germline gives CDR1 MNHNY, CDR2 SVGAGI (reference sequence). DNA of the CDR3: TGTGCCAGCAGTACCAGACTAGCGGGAGGGCCCTACAATGAGCAGTACTTC. As protein: CASSTRLAGGPYNEQYF.

This chain connects TRBV30 to TRBJ2-5; D may correspond to TRBD1 or TRBD2 (5 bases each). The end of the DNA is better explained by TRBJ2-7, so the J call may be wrong. Germline lookup yields CDR1 GTSNPN and CDR2 SVGIG (reference sequence). This CDR3 has 14 amino acids. The CDR3 loop reads CAWNLERGGYEQYF. Written as DNA, the CDR3 is TGTGCCTGGAATCTTGAAAGGGGCGGGTACGAGCAGTACTTC.

This clonotype was seen a few times. The V call is TRBV7-9, the J call TRBJ2-1; 8 bases are shared with TRBD2. The CDR3 consists of 15 residues. V gave up 7 bases and J gave up 2 bases; unmatched junction bases: 7. From germline, CDR1 is SEHNR and CDR2 FQNEAQ (reference sequence). CDR3 coding DNA: TGTGCCAGCATCCCGGGGGGGTCCCCCTACAATGAGCAGTTCTTC. Amino acid sequence: CASIPGGSPYNEQFF.

V gene TRBV20-1 combines with J gene TRBJ2-1, with TRBD2 matching 12 bases. The CDR3 covers 18 residues. V was clipped by 6 bases and J by 4 bases; unmatched bases: 16. Looked up from germline, CDR1 is DFQATT and CDR2 is SNEGSKA (reference sequence). The CDR3 DNA follows: TGCAGTGCCATTTCGACTAGCGGGAGTCAGACAGCTTACAATGAGCAGTTCTTC. This translates into CSAISTSGSQTAYNEQFF.

The rearrangement joins TRBV20-1 to TRBJ2-1; the D gene is possibly TRBD2 (5 bases). This CDR3 spans 13 amino acids. Trimming took 7 bases from V and 3 from J, leaving 13 bases between them. Looked up from germline, CDR1 is DFQATT and CDR2 is SNEGSKA (reference sequence). The CDR3: CSVSLLGYNEQFF. The CDR3 DNA is TGCAGTGTTAGTTTACTAGGCTACAATGAGCAGTTCTTC.

The rearrangement links TRBV5-1 to TRBJ2-7; 8 bases are a match to TRBD1. The germline V gene has CDR1 SGHRS and CDR2 YFSETQ. The CDR3 covers 14 residues. Trimming cost V 4 bases and J 2 bases; bases outside gene matches: 5. The CDR3 spells CASSPVGQAYEQYF. In DNA, the CDR3 is TGCGCCAGCAGCCCGGTGGGACAGGCCTACGAGCAGTACTTC.

This clonotype was detected a few times. The V and J genes are TRBV7-3 and TRBJ2-3; 8 nucleotides agree with TRBD2. V was pared by 2 bases and J by 3 bases, with 4 bases of the junction left unmatched. This CDR3 has 15 amino acids. Per germline, CDR1 SGHTA and CDR2 FQGTGA. CDR3 coding DNA: TGTGCCAGCAGCTTACCCGCTAGCGGGACAGATACGCAGTATTTT. Its translation is CASSLPASGTDTQYF.

The CDR3 nucleotides are TGCGCCAGCAGCGGCCCGGGAGCGAGCGGGAGAGTGGGTGAGCAGTTCTTC. It is translated as CASSGPGASGRVGEQFF. V is TRBV10-2 and J is TRBJ2-1; 8 bases agree with TRBD2. The CDR3 covers 17 residues. CDR1 is WSHSY, CDR2 SAAADI, per germline. J gave up 9 bases and V 6 bases, and 19 bases lay outside the gene matches.

The rearrangement uses TRBV29-1 and TRBJ2-2; 7 bases map to TRBD1. The CDR3 has 12 residues. V shed 6 bases, J shed 5 bases, and the junction held 3 bases outside the gene matches. The germline CDR1 and CDR2 sequences are SQVTM and ANQGSEA. CDR3 nucleotides: TGCAGCGTAGGGGGCGGAACCGGGGAGCTGTTTTTT. Protein product: CSVGGGTGELFF.